This T cell receptor (beta chain) originates from a study of blood T cell repertoires in COVID-19. For the study at large: Collection of acute and convalescent COVID-19 samples took place in the United States, Italy and Spain.

Measured with immunoSEQ multiplex PCR; TCRdb has only the in-frame clones, and not every one. The top ten hold about 3.1% of the sample, which has around 250,000 clones, approximately 88% seen once. V shed 5 bases and J 4 bases; nucleotides not matched to a gene: 3. CDR1 and CDR2 (germline): SGHVS, FQNEAQ. The CDR3 spans 14 residues. Someone with COVID-19 had been met by exposed participants within 2 weeks before study entry. The chain carries TRBV7-8 and TRBJ2-2, with 8 bases identical to TRBD1. This clonotype originated in a woman between 40 and 55 years old who had been exposed to COVID-19. Sequencing used PBMCs or T cells enriched from blood (not recorded which). The DNA of the CDR3 is TGTGCCAGCAGCGCGGACAGGGTCACCGGGGAGCTGTTTTTT. This codes for CASSADRVTGELFF.